The source of this T cell receptor beta chain is a study of blood T cell repertoires in COVID-19. Overall study: Spain, Italy and the United States supplied samples that represented acute and convalescent COVID-19. Sources were T cells, B-cell-depleted T cells, or PBMCs; the material itself was cDNA or gDNA.

The CDR3 runs to 16 residues. V shed 3 bases and J 3 bases; nucleotides not matched to a gene: 7. In germline, CDR1 is MNHEY, CDR2 SMNVEV (reference sequence). This clone appeared a few times. Original data processing: Estimated nucleated cell counts came from reference gene primer amplification. Sequencing was performed with immunoSEQ multiplex PCR; in TCRdb, only in-frame clones are kept and a portion is missing. D and trimming were read from the DNA, whereas the V and J calls and clone size are those reported in that table. The sample lists hundreds of thousands of clones; approximately 89% were seen once.

This receptor was obtained from a woman aged 60-70 years who had recovered from COVID-19. The genes are TRBV27 and TRBJ2-2; 7 bases align to TRBD2. The sequenced sample consisted of peripheral blood. In DNA, the CDR3 is TGTGCCAGCAGTTTCCCCAGCGGGGACCACACCGGGGAGCTGTTTTTT. Its protein product is CASSFPSGDHTGELFF.